One and the same sample provided the 3 T cell receptor beta chains below, sequenced in a study of T-cell memory formation after mild COVID-19. Each CDR3 protein gets one entry after TCRdb re-called the 5' RACE reads with MiXCR. The repertoire holds 450,000 to 650,000 distinct CDR3 sequences, with around 20% as singletons. The specimen sequenced was PBMCs or a T cell subset sorted from them (not recorded which). The receptors derive from an adult woman who had mild COVID-19 (a few samples of this study predate the infection). Cell type and time point are not known.

The chain carries TRBV12-5 and TRBJ1-5; 9 bases agree with TRBD1. V lost 3 bases to trimming and J lost 2 bases; unmatched junction nucleotides: 17. CDR3 length: 20 amino acids. Germline CDR1 is LGHNT and CDR2 is FRNRAP. CDR3 protein: CASGLISGTGPAIGNQPQHF. The CDR3 bases are TGTGCTAGTGGTTTAATCTCGGGGACAGGGCCCGCGATAGGCAATCAGCCCCAGCATTTT.

V is TRBV24-1 and J is TRBJ2-5; 7 bases match TRBD2. This CDR3 is 14 amino acids long. Germline V CDR1 and CDR2: KGHDR, SFDVKD. V lost 10 bases and J lost 3; bases outside the gene matches: 10. CDR3 sequence (DNA): TGTGCCACAACTAATCAGGGAGGGAAAGAGACCCAGTACTTC. This encodes CATTNQGGKETQYF.

This clonotype was recorded a few times. The V and J genes are TRBV5-6 and TRBJ2-3; a weak D match, TRBD1 (5 bases). CDR1 is SGHDT, CDR2 YYEEEE, per germline. The CDR3 is 14 residues long. V was clipped by 2 bases and J by 5 bases, with 12 bases between them. CDR3 residues: CASSFGREGDTQYF. Here the CDR3 DNA reads TGTGCCAGCAGCTTTGGCAGGGAAGGAGATACGCAGTATTTT. The variable domain in full, with the rest retrieved from reference TRBV5-6 and TRBJ2-3, is DAGVTQSPTHLIKTRGQQVTLRCSPKSGHDTVSWYQQALGQGPQFIFQYYEEEERQRGNFPDRFSGHQFPNYSSELNVNALLLGDSALYLCASSFGREGDTQYFGPGTRLTVL.